A selection of T cell receptor beta chains follows, all from one sample in a study of CD39 and CD103 CD8 tumor-infiltrating T cells. Measured with immunoSEQ multiplex PCR; TCRdb has only the in-frame clones, and not every one. The data show roughly 18,000 clones, around nine tenths seen once. Specimen: CD8+ T cells sorted from blood. Receptors originate from a human donor with head and neck squamous cell carcinoma. The CDR3 runs from the conserved cysteine through the conserved F or W. The order of the fields is clone size, J gene, V gene, D gene, CDR3 protein, CDR3 DNA. The D gene is left open where the match is weak. Size tells how often a clone was seen (once, few, many) or the class of an expanded clone, and some rows leave it out.

>.|TRBJ2-5|TRBV15|.
CATSPRVSLWGQETQYF
TGTGCCACCAGCCCCCGGGTTTCCCTGTGGGGGCAAGAGACCCAGTACTTC
>.|TRBJ2-1|TRBV5-1|.
CASSLNSGEQFF
TGCGCCAGCAGCTTGAATTCGGGGGAGCAGTTCTTC
>.|TRBJ1-2|TRBV4-2|.
CASSPSRFSPEYLCTF
TGTGCCAGCAGCCCCTCTCGTTTTTCCCCGGAATATCTTTGCACCTTC
>few|TRBJ2-1|TRBV4-1|.
CASSRDGQSPAYNEQFF
TGCGCCAGCAGCCGGGACGGACAGTCGCCTGCCTACAATGAGCAGTTCTTC
>.|TRBJ2-7|TRBV13|TRBD1
CASSGQRYEQYF
TGTGCCAGCTCGGGACAGCGCTACGAGCAGTACTTC
>.|TRBJ2-7|TRBV4-1|.
CASSQGTSYAYEQYF
TGCGCCAGCAGCCAAGGGACATCTTACGCCTACGAGCAGTACTTC
>once|TRBJ2-3|TRBV18|.
CASSPGLGDTQYF
TGTGCCAGCTCACCTGGGTTAGGGGATACGCAGTATTTT
>.|TRBJ2-1|TRBV15|.
CATSRAPSIPNEQFF
TGTGCCACCAGCAGAGCTCCTTCCATTCCCAATGAGCAGTTCTTC
>once|TRBJ2-3|TRBV10-1|.
CATSRGYTDTQYF
TGCGCCACCTCCAGGGGCTACACAGATACGCAGTATTTT
>.|TRBJ1-2|TRBV27|.
CASSPSGTPTYGYTF
TGTGCCAGCAGCCCCTCAGGGACTCCGACTTATGGCTACACCTTC
>.|TRBJ1-3|TRBV7-9|.
CASSQDRDTIYF
TGTGCCAGCAGCCAAGATCGGGACACCATATATTTT
>.|TRBJ1-5|TRBV11-2|TRBD1
CASSLGTGVSRNQPQHF
TGTGCCAGCAGCTTAGGGACAGGGGTTTCACGCAATCAGCCCCAGCATTTT
>.|TRBJ1-1|TRBV27|.
CASSLHREGDTEAFF
TGTGCCAGCAGTCTCCACCGGGAGGGAGATACTGAAGCTTTCTTT
>.|TRBJ2-1|TRBV7-3|.
CASSLIALSEQFF
TGTGCCAGCAGCTTAATAGCGTTGAGTGAGCAGTTCTTC
>.|TRBJ2-3|TRBV5-6|.
CASSLPYSSTDTQYF
TGTGCCAGCAGCTTGCCATATTCCAGCACAGATACGCAGTATTTT
>.|TRBJ1-2|TRBV27|.
CASSLYWGDGYTF
TGTGCCAGCAGTTTATACTGGGGCGATGGCTACACCTTC
>.|TRBJ2-1|TRBV19|.
CASSITFWAGLDEQFF
TGTGCCAGTAGTATCACGTTCTGGGCAGGTTTGGATGAGCAGTTCTTC
>once|TRBJ2-7|TRBV4-1|.
CASSQDRDKFGEQYF
TGCGCCAGCAGCCAAGATAGGGACAAATTCGGGGAGCAGTACTTC
>.|TRBJ2-4|TRBV2|.
CASCSGKNIQYF
TGTGCCAGTTGTAGCGGCAAAAACATTCAGTACTTC
>once|TRBJ2-3|TRBV5-5|TRBD1
CASSLVGTGLTQYF
TGTGCCAGCAGCTTGGTTGGGACAGGTCTTACGCAGTATTTT
>once|TRBJ2-6|TRBV27|TRBD1
CASSLTGGYSGANVLTF
TGTGCCAGCAGCCTAACAGGGGGATACTCTGGGGCCAACGTCCTGACTTTC
>.|TRBJ1-2|TRBV18|TRBD1
CASSPQDRGDGYTF
TGTGCCAGCTCACCACAGGACAGGGGAGATGGCTACACCTTC
>.|TRBJ1-6|TRBV6-4|.
CASSPWAVRGLPYNSPLHF
TGTGCCAGCAGTCCCTGGGCCGTCCGGGGTCTGCCCTATAATTCACCCCTCCACTTT
>.|TRBJ2-1|TRBV7-2|.
CASSLTRDNEQFF
TGTGCCAGCAGCCTCACTAGAGACAATGAGCAGTTCTTC
>.|TRBJ2-7|TRBV4-1|.
CASSQYRDNPSYEQYF
TGCGCCAGCAGCCAGTACCGGGACAACCCCTCCTACGAGCAGTACTTC
>.|TRBJ2-7|TRBV25-1|.
CASSPEEGSGYEQYF
TGTGCCAGCAGTCCAGAGGAGGGGTCAGGATACGAGCAGTACTTC
>.|TRBJ1-2|TRBV4-1|.
CASSQGTANYGYTF
TGCGCCAGCAGCCAAGGTACAGCTAACTATGGCTACACCTTC
>.|TRBJ2-2|TRBV28|TRBD2
CASSLGLAGALNTGELFF
TGTGCCAGCAGTTTGGGGCTAGCGGGCGCTTTGAACACCGGGGAGCTGTTTTTT
>.|TRBJ2-1|TRBV7-3|TRBD1
CASSRTGGRYDEQFF
TGTGCCAGCAGCCGGACAGGGGGCAGGTATGATGAGCAGTTCTTC
>.|TRBJ2-7|TRBV13|TRBD1
CASSFRTGEDRYEQYF
TGTGCCAGCAGCTTTAGGACAGGGGAAGACCGGTACGAGCAGTACTTC
>once|TRBJ2-7|TRBV6-5|TRBD1
CASSPGLTGPYEQYF
TGTGCCAGCAGTCCCGGCCTGACAGGGCCCTACGAGCAGTACTTC
>.|TRBJ2-2|TRBV7-6|.
CASSLVGNTGELFF
TGTGCCAGCAGCTTAGTCGGGAACACCGGGGAGCTGTTTTTT
>.|TRBJ1-1|TRBV23-1|.
CASSRSSGRGGTEAFF
TGCGCCAGCAGTCGATCCTCCGGCAGGGGCGGGACTGAAGCTTTCTTT
>.|TRBJ2-2|TRBV25-1|.
CASSELVTSLTGELFF
TGTGCCAGCAGTGAATTGGTGACATCCCTCACCGGGGAGCTGTTTTTT
>.|TRBJ1-2|TRBV2|TRBD1
CASSATGANNYGYTF
TGTGCCAGCAGTGCGACAGGGGCGAATAACTATGGCTACACCTTC
>once|TRBJ2-1|TRBV9|TRBD1
CASSVAPGQGTYNEQFF
TGTGCCAGCAGCGTAGCACCGGGACAGGGGACCTACAATGAGCAGTTCTTC
>once|TRBJ1-1|TRBV7-2|.
CASSSNSDTEAFF
TGTGCCAGCAGCTCGAACAGTGACACTGAAGCTTTCTTT